This entry describes one T cell receptor (beta chain). V was clipped by 0 bases and J by 8 bases, with 7 bases between them. There are 12 residues in the CDR3. CDR1 is MNHEY, CDR2 SVGEGT, per germline. The data are from a study of blood T cell repertoires in COVID-19. Overall study: Samples of COVID-19 (acute and convalescent) were obtained from the United States, Italy and Spain. In each case, the material was cDNA or gDNA derived from T cells, B-cell-depleted T cells, or PBMCs.

Method: immunoSEQ multiplex PCR; TCRdb's copy keeps in-frame clones and lacks some. This sample has tens of thousands of clones; 81% occur once, and the top ten carry under 30%. The sequence was collected from a woman of 80 years or more with active or convalescent COVID-19. The chain combines TRBV6-2 or TRBV6-3 with TRBJ1-2; D remains unclear. The specimen sequenced was peripheral blood. The DNA for the CDR3 is TGTGCCAGCAGTTACTCCGTCTTGGGCTACACCTTC. Encoded protein: CASSYSVLGYTF.